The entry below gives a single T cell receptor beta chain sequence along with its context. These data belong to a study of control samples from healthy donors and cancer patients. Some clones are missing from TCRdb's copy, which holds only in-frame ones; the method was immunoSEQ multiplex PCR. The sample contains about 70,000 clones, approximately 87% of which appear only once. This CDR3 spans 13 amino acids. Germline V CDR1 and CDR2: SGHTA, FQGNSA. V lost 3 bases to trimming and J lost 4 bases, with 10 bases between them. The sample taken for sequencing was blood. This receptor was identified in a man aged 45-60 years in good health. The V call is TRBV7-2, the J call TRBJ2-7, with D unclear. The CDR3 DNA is TGTGCCAGCAGCTTTAAACCACCTTACGAGCAGTACTTC. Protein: CASSFKPPYEQYF. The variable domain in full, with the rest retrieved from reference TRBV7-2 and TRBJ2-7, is GAGVSQSPSNKVTEKGKDVELRCDPISGHTALYWYRQSLGQGLEFLIYFQGNSAPDKSGLPSDRFSAERTGGSVSTLTIQRTQQEDSAVYLCASSFKPPYEQYFGPGTRLTVT.